These 31 T cell receptor beta chains were all obtained from the same sample, sequenced in a study of high-grade serous ovarian cancer treatment subgroups. Measured with immunoSEQ multiplex PCR; TCRdb has only the in-frame clones, and not every one. The table lists roughly 3,100 clones, around 75% of them singletons. Tumor samples were taken before definitive surgery or chemotherapy. The sequenced sample consisted of tumor tissue. These receptors were taken from a human donor with high-grade serous ovarian cancer.

This chain connects TRBV28 to TRBJ1-3; TRBD1 matches 7 bases. Germline trimming cut 8 bases from V and 0 bases from J; bases unmatched to any gene: 4. The germline gives CDR1 MDHEN, CDR2 SYDVKM. The CDR3 covers 14 residues. Here the CDR3 reads CASYGTDSGNTIYF. CDR3 sequence (DNA): TGTGCCAGCTACGGGACAGACTCTGGAAACACCATATATTTT.

The table lists this clone with a count of one. The rearrangement uses TRBV5-1 and TRBJ2-3; the D gene is possibly TRBD2 (6 bases). The germline V gene has CDR1 SGHRS and CDR2 YFSETQ. This CDR3 has 16 residues. V lost 0 bases and J lost 5, with 16 bases in between. CDR3 loop: CASSLVLAKEGDTQYF. The CDR3 DNA sequence: TGCGCCAGCAGCTTGGTCCTAGCGAAGGAAGGAGATACGCAGTATTTT.

V is TRBV14 and J is TRBJ2-7; 9 positions match TRBD1. The germline gives CDR1 SGHDN, CDR2 FVKESK. The CDR3 length is 15 residues. Trimming took 1 base from V and 2 from J; bases not matched to a gene: 3. CDR3 protein: CASSQGGTGTYEQYF. The CDR3 region has the DNA TGTGCCAGCAGCCAAGGTGGGACAGGGACCTACGAGCAGTACTTC.

The chain recombines TRBV19 with TRBJ2-5; no firm D call. Germline loops: CDR1 LNHDA, CDR2 SQIVND (reference sequence). V was cut by 3 bases and J by 3 bases, with 8 bases left in between. This CDR3 is 13 amino acids long. The CDR3 spells CASSMTPEETQYF. The CDR3 nucleotides are TGTGCCAGTAGTATGACCCCCGAAGAGACCCAGTACTTC.

This clone was detected only a few times. This chain connects TRBV7-2 to TRBJ2-7; 9 nucleotides match TRBD1. CDR3 size: 15 residues. Germline V lookup: CDR1 SGHTA, CDR2 FQGNSA. V shed 1 base and J 6 bases; nucleotides not matched to a gene: 7. The CDR3 DNA reads as TGTGCCAGCAGCTTAGAAGGACAGGGGTTTTCCGAGCAGTACTTC. Translated, it gives CASSLEGQGFSEQYF. Variable domain in full (rest from reference TRBV7-2 and TRBJ2-7): GAGVSQSPSNKVTEKGKDVELRCDPISGHTALYWYRQSLGQGLEFLIYFQGNSAPDKSGLPSDRFSAERTGGSVSTLTIQRTQQEDSAVYLCASSLEGQGFSEQYFGPGTRLTVT.

The chain links TRBV19 to TRBJ1-1; unclear D gene. CDR3 size: 15 residues. CDR1 LNHDA and CDR2 SQIVND come from the germline V gene (reference sequence). Trimming stripped 6 bases from V and 0 bases from J, with 14 bases between. The CDR3 here is CASRLGEALNTEAFF. CDR3 nucleotide sequence: TGTGCCAGTAGGTTAGGAGAGGCCCTGAACACTGAAGCTTTCTTT.

The CDR3, as DNA: TGTGCCAGCAGCAAGGTGTCCGACTATGGCTACACCTTC. As protein: CASSKVSDYGYTF. V usage is TRBV5-4 and J usage is TRBJ1-2; no clear D. V was cut by 4 bases and J by 3 bases, with 10 bases left in between. CDR3 length equals 13 residues. In germline, CDR1 is SGHNT, CDR2 YYREEE (reference sequence).

The CDR3 DNA reads TGTGCCAGTAACGGGAGCGGGGGCAAAAACATTCAGTACTTC. Its translation is CASNGSGGKNIQYF. V gene TRBV19 combines with J gene TRBJ2-4; 8 bases align to TRBD2. Germline V gene lookup returns CDR1 LNHDA and CDR2 SQIVND (reference sequence). This CDR3 region has 14 residues. The junction had 5 bases not matched to a gene; V was cut back by 7 bases and J by 3 bases.

This clone was recorded a few times. The genes are TRBV4-3 and TRBJ2-6; D is tentatively TRBD1 or TRBD2 (5 bases each). Germline V gene lookup returns CDR1 LGHNA and CDR2 YSLEER. The CDR3 covers 17 residues. Trimming removed 2 bases from V and 2 bases from J, with 13 bases in between. The CDR3, as DNA: TGCGCCAGCAGCCAATTAGGATGGGGGACTGGGGCCAACGTCCTGACTTTC. As protein: CASSQLGWGTGANVLTF.

V is TRBV7-2 and J is TRBJ2-1, with no clear D. The CDR3 loop spans 13 amino acids. CDR1 is SGHTA and CDR2 is FQGNSA in the germline V gene. The V end was cut by 1 base, the J end by 10 bases, with 11 bases between. The CDR3, as DNA: TGTGCCAGCAGCTTAGTCGCGGAGCGCGAGCAGTTCTTC. Its translation is CASSLVAEREQFF.

This clone turned up a few times. The chain joins TRBV18 to TRBJ1-5; D remains ambiguous. This CDR3 spans 14 amino acids. V was shortened by 6 bases and J by 2 bases, with 11 bases between the two germline ends. From germline, CDR1 is KGHSH and CDR2 LQKENI. The CDR3 coding sequence is TGTGCCAGCTCCCAACGGCAGGGCAATCAGCCCCAGCATTTT. Translating it yields CASSQRQGNQPQHF.

The DNA of the CDR3 is TGTGCCAGTCGGCCTAGCGGGATCGGCGAGCAGTACTTC. Translated, it gives CASRPSGIGEQYF. This sequence joins TRBV19 and TRBJ2-7, with 9 nucleotides matching TRBD2. J was trimmed by 6 bases and V by 8 bases; bases with no gene match: 8. Looked up from germline, CDR1 is LNHDA and CDR2 is SQIVND (reference sequence). The CDR3 is 13 residues long.

The CDR3 loop is CASSQAGTNNSPLHF. DNA of the CDR3: TGTGCCAGCAGCCAAGCCGGGACAAATAATTCACCCCTCCACTTT. The V call is TRBV14, the J call TRBJ1-6, with a weak D call TRBD1 (6 bases). The CDR3 length is 15 residues. V gave up 1 base and J gave up 5 bases, with 9 bases separating them. Germline CDR1 SGHDN, CDR2 FVKESK.

The gene calls are TRBV20-1 and TRBJ2-5; D might be TRBD1 or TRBD2, each matching 5 bases. The DNA matches TRBJ2-7 better at its end, which makes the J call doubtful. This CDR3 has 11 residues. Germline CDR1 DFQATT, CDR2 SNEGSKA (reference sequence). The CDR3 region has the DNA TGCAGTGCTAGAGGTGGGGGCGAGCAGTACTTC. This gives the protein CSARGGGEQYF.

The rearrangement joins TRBV20-1 to TRBJ1-2; D unclear. The germline gives CDR1 DFQATT, CDR2 SNEGSKA (reference sequence). The CDR3 is 11 residues long. Trimming took off 6 bases at V and 1 base at J, with 6 bases between the two ends. In nucleotides, the CDR3 is TGCAGTGCCGGCAGTAACTATGGCTACACCTTC. This sequence encodes CSAGSNYGYTF.

Turning to this clone: Other DNA sequences in this sample translate to the same CDR3. The chain employs TRBV28 and TRBJ1-4; 9 nucleotides align to TRBD1. With V trimmed by 6 bases and J by 8 bases, 7 bases remained unmatched. Germline CDR1 and CDR2: MDHEN and SYDVKM. The CDR3 length is 14 residues. CDR3 protein: CASSRGQGREKLFF. The CDR3 DNA sequence: TGTGCCAGCAGCCGTGGACAGGGGAGAGAAAAACTGTTTTTT.

The gene calls are TRBV28 and TRBJ2-7; D is perhaps TRBD1 (5 bases). The germline V and J ends were trimmed by 8 bases and 2 bases, with 10 bases remaining between them. The CDR3 runs to 12 residues. Germline V gives CDR1 MDHEN, CDR2 SYDVKM. CDR3 amino acids: CASGTGTYEQYF. The CDR3 DNA follows: TGTGCCAGCGGCACAGGAACCTACGAGCAGTACTTC.

The chain has TRBV21-1 and TRBJ1-2. TRBV21-1 represents a pseudogene. The CDR3 is made up of 14 amino acids. The CDR3 DNA reads TGTGCCAGCAGCAAAGGAAGGCCCTACGGTGGCTACACCTTC. Translation: CASSKGRPYGGYTF.

This clone came up once. This sequence joins TRBV14 and TRBJ1-1, with D unclear. The CDR3 has 14 amino acids. Germline V CDR1 and CDR2: SGHDN, FVKESK. The V end lost 2 bases, the J end lost 4 bases, and 11 bases lay between the germline ends. CDR3 nucleotide sequence: TGTGCCAGCAGCCAAAGACCAGACTCCACTGAAGCTTTCTTT. Its translation is CASSQRPDSTEAFF.

The V call is TRBV27, the J call TRBJ2-3; D gene uncertain. The germline V gene has CDR1 MNHEY and CDR2 SMNVEV (reference sequence). This CDR3 contains 14 residues. Trimming took 3 bases from V and 0 from J, leaving 7 bases between them. This CDR3 reads CASSFGFSTDTQYF. The CDR3 nucleotides are TGTGCCAGCAGTTTTGGGTTTAGCACAGATACGCAGTATTTT.

The genes are TRBV6-6 and TRBJ2-5; TRBD1 matches at 10 bases. The germline V gene encodes CDR1 MNHNY and CDR2 SVGAGI (reference sequence). Trimming cost V 4 bases and J 1 base; bases outside gene matches: 3. CDR3 length: 15 residues. This CDR3 is CASSSRDRGQETQYF. CDR3 nucleotide sequence: TGTGCCAGCAGTTCCCGGGACAGGGGCCAAGAGACCCAGTACTTC.

This clone was observed a handful of times. J is TRBJ2-3 and V is TRBV6-6, with 11 positions matching TRBD2. V dropped 4 bases and J dropped 1; count of bases not matched to a gene: 4. Germline V gives CDR1 MNHNY, CDR2 SVGAGI (reference sequence). This CDR3 spans 16 amino acids. As DNA, the CDR3 is TGTGCCAGCAGTTTAGCGGGAGGGGGGGGCACAGATACGCAGTATTTT. Encoded protein: CASSLAGGGGTDTQYF.

As for this clone: Within the sample, other DNA sequences also encode this same CDR3. J is TRBJ1-1 and V is TRBV29-1; maybe TRBD1 (6 bases). Trimming cost V 7 bases and J 2 bases, with 11 bases left between them. Germline CDR1 reads SQVTM; CDR2 reads ANQGSEA. The CDR3 is made up of 12 amino acids. CDR3 in DNA: TGCAGCGCGGGGGCGTCAAACACTGAAGCTTTCTTT. Protein product: CSAGASNTEAFF.

The V call is TRBV12-5, the J call TRBJ2-3; D is uncertain. V lost 2 bases and J 4 bases, leaving 7 bases between the germline ends. This CDR3 region has 13 residues. The germline gives CDR1 LGHNT, CDR2 FRNRAP. The CDR3 DNA is TGTGCTAGTGGTTTGAATGAGGCAGATACGCAGTATTTT. It encodes CASGLNEADTQYF.

The rearrangement joins TRBV9 to TRBJ2-3; 13 bases are shared with TRBD2. The CDR3 contains 17 residues. V lost 3 bases and J lost 3; bases outside the gene matches: 7. Germline V gives CDR1 SGDLS, CDR2 YYNGEE. The CDR3 DNA follows: TGTGCCAGCAGCGCTCGAGGGACTAGCGGGACTACAGATACGCAGTATTTT. Its protein is CASSARGTSGTTDTQYF.

The CDR3 bases are TGTGCCAGCAGCCCACCAGGTTGGGCCAACAATGAGCAGTTCTTC. Its protein product is CASSPPGWANNEQFF. The gene calls are TRBV7-3 and TRBJ2-1; D call uncertain. CDR1 and CDR2 from the germline V gene are SGHTA and FQGTGA. This CDR3 is built from 15 residues. The V and J ends lost 5 bases and 5 bases respectively, with 16 bases between them.

J is TRBJ2-5 and V is TRBV4-3, with no clear D. Germline assignment: CDR1 LGHNA and CDR2 YSLEER. Trimming stripped 1 base from V and 1 base from J, with 10 bases between. This CDR3 contains 15 residues. The CDR3 sequence: CASSQGVSAQETQYF. In nucleotides, the CDR3 is TGCGCCAGCAGCCAAGGCGTCTCAGCCCAAGAGACCCAGTACTTC.

This clone has just a few counts. The chain carries TRBV2 and TRBJ1-5; tentatively, D is TRBD1 (5 bases). CDR1 and CDR2 from the germline V gene are SNHLY and FYNNEI. This CDR3 is built from 12 residues. V was trimmed by 8 bases and J by 3 bases, leaving 8 bases between them. The CDR3 loop is CASQGSNQPQHF. The CDR3 region has the DNA TGTGCCAGCCAGGGATCCAATCAGCCCCAGCATTTT.

The chain links TRBV28 to TRBJ2-2; 7 bases line up with TRBD2. With 5 bases clipped from V and 2 bases from J, the junction kept 8 bases outside the gene matches. The germline CDR1 and CDR2 sequences are MDHEN and SYDVKM. CDR3 length: 16 residues. The CDR3: CASSPRGGRNTGELFF. The CDR3 DNA sequence: TGTGCCAGCAGTCCCCGGGGAGGGCGAAACACCGGGGAGCTGTTTTTT.

The chain couples TRBV11-2 to TRBJ1-3, with 11 bases lining up with TRBD1. Per germline, CDR1 SGHAT and CDR2 FQNNGV. Trimming took 4 bases from V and 1 from J; bases not matched to a gene: 6. The CDR3 extends over 17 amino acids. In DNA, the CDR3 is TGTGCCAGCAGCTCTGGGACAGGGGGTAGATCTGGAAACACCATATATTTT. This encodes CASSSGTGGRSGNTIYF.

The chain recombines TRBV5-6 with TRBJ2-7, with 16 positions matching TRBD2. The ends lost 2 bases at V and 6 bases at J; junction bases unmatched: 14. The germline V gene has CDR1 SGHDT and CDR2 YYEEEE. The CDR3 totals 19 residues. The CDR3 loop reads CASSFGPRGTSGRAGEQYF. CDR3 bases: TGTGCCAGCAGCTTCGGACCGCGGGGGACTAGCGGGAGGGCGGGCGAGCAGTACTTC. Full variable domain (outside the CDR3, taken from reference TRBV5-6 and TRBJ2-7): DAGVTQSPTHLIKTRGQQVTLRCSPKSGHDTVSWYQQALGQGPQFIFQYYEEEERQRGNFPDRFSGHQFPNYSSELNVNALLLGDSALYLCASSFGPRGTSGRAGEQYFGPGTRLTVT.